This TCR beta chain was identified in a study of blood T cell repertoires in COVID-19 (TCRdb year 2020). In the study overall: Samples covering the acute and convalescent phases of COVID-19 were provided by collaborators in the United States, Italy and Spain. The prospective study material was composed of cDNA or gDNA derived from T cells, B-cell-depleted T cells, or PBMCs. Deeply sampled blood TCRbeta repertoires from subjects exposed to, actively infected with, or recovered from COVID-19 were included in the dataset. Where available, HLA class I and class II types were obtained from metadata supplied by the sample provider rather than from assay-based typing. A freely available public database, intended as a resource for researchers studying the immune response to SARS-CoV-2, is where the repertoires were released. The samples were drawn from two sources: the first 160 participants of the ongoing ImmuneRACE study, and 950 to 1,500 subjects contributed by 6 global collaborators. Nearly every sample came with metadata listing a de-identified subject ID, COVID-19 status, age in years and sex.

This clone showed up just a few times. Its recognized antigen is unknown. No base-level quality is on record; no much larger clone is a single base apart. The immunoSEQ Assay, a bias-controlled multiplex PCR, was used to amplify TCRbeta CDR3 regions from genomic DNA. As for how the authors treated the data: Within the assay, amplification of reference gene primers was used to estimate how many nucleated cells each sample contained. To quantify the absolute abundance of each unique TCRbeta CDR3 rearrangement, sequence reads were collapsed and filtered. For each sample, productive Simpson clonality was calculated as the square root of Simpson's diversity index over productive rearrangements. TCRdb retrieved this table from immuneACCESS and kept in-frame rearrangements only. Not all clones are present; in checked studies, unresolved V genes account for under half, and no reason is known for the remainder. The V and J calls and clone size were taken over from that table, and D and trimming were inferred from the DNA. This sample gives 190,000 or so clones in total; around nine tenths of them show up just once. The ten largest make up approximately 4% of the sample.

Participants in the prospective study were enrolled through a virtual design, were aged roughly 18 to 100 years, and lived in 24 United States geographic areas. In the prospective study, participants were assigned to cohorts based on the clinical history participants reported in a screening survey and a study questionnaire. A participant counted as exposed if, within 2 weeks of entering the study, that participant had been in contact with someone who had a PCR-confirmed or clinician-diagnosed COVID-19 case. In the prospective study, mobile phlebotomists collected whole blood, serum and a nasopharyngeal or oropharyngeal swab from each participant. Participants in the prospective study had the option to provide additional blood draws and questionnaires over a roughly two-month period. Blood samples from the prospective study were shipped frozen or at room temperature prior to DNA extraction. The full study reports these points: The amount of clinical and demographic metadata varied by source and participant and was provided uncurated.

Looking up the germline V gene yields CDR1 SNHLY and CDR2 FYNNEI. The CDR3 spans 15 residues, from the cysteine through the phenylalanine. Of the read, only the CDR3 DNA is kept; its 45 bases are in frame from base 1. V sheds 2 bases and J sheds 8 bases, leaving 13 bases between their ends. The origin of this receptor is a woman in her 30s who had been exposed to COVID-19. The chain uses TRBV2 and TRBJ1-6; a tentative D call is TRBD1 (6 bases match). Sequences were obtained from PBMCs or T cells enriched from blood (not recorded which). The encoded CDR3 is CASSEQTGTDSPLHF. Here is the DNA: TGTGCCAGCAGTGAACAAACAGGGACGGATTCACCCCTCCACTTT. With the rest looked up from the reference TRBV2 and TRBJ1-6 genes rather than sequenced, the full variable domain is EPEVTQTPSHQVTQMGQEVILRCVPISNHLYFYWYRQILGQKVEFLVSFYNNEISEKSEIFDDQFSVERPDGSNFTLKIRSTKLEDSAMYFCASSEQTGTDSPLHFGNGTRLTVT.